The entry below describes one TCR beta chain. The entry originates in a study of human T cells and chemical hapten exposure. Individual cDNA molecules received unique molecular identifiers in the library. Using its own MiXCR run on the RACE reads, TCRdb lists one record per CDR3 protein. Among 75,000 to 95,000 distinct CDR3 sequences listed, about an eighth were seen once. The time point: patch test 1, 2 weeks after DPC sensitization. The treatment was: therapeutic diphenylcyclopropenone sensitization with weekly scalp DPC. Patients had alopecia, were aged 18 to 70, and were not pregnant. The CDR3 is 16 residues long. Germline lookup yields CDR1 SGHRS and CDR2 YFSETQ. V shed 0 bases and J shed 2 bases, with 13 bases lying between them.

The chain couples TRBV5-1 to TRBJ2-3, with D perhaps matching TRBD2 (6 bases). This sequence was found in a woman in her sixties or seventies with alopecia areata. Some clones in this sample may be carry-over from other donors' samples. The source was whole blood, collected in connection with sensitization to the hapten diphenylcyclopropenone (DPC). This CDR3 reads CASSLALASDTDTQYF. The CDR3 DNA reads TGCGCCAGCAGCTTGGCCTTGGCTAGCGACACAGATACGCAGTATTTT.